The source of this TCR beta chain is a study of OX40 agonist ivuxolimab in advanced cancers. Study context: Patients received the agonistic anti-OX40 (CD134) antibody ivuxolimab. A partial response was reached by three patients: one with hepatocellular carcinoma and two with cutaneous melanoma. Study-level points and caveats: Dosing at 0.1 to 3.0 mg/kg was accompanied by clonal expansion of CD4+ and CD8+ blood T cells by week 6.

About this clone itself: The target antigen is unknown.

Germline CDR1 KGHSH, CDR2 LQKENI. CDR3 size: 18 residues. V was pared by 3 bases and J by 3 bases, with 10 bases of the junction left unmatched. This table comes from immunoSEQ multiplex PCR, and its TCRdb copy is limited to in-frame clones, with some not included. The sample consists of around 70,000 clones, 82% of them appearing once. Sampling of blood occurred at baseline, cycle 4 day 1, and cycle 7 day 1. The origin of this receptor is an adult with an advanced solid tumor such as melanoma, head and neck, liver or kidney cancer. V and J are TRBV18 and TRBJ1-4; 10 bases are a match to TRBD1. Sequenced material: CD4+ or CD8+ T cells sorted from blood, taken in a trial of the OX40 agonist ivuxolimab. CDR3 in amino acids: CASSPKLGQGEANEKLFF. In DNA form, the CDR3 reads TGTGCCAGCTCACCCAAACTAGGACAGGGGGAAGCTAATGAAAAACTGTTTTTT.